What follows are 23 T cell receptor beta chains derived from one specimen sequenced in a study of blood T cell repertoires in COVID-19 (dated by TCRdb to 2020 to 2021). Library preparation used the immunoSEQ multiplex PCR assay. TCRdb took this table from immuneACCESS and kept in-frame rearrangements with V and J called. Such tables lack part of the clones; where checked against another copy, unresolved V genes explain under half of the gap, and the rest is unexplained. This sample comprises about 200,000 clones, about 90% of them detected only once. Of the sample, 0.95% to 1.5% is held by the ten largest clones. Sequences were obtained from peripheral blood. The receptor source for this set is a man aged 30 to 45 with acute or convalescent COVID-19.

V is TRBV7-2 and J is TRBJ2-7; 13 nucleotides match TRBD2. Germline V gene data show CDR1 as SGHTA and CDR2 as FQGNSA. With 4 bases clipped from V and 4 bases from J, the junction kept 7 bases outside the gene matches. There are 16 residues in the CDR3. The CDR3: CASSSQRTSGSYEQYF. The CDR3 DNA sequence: TGTGCCAGCAGCTCCCAACGGACTAGCGGGAGTTACGAGCAGTACTTC.

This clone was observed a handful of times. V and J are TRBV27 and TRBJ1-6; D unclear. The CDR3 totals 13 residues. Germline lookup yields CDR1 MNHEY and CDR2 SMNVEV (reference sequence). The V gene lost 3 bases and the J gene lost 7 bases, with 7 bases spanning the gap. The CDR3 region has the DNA TGTGCCAGCAGTTTTCAGGAAAATTCACCCCTCCACTTT. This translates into CASSFQENSPLHF.

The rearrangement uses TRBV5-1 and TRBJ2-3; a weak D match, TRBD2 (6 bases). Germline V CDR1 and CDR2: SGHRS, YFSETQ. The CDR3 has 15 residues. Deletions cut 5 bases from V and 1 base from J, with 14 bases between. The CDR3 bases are TGCGCCAGCAGTCTAGCTGGGACTGGCACAGATACGCAGTATTTT. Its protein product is CASSLAGTGTDTQYF.

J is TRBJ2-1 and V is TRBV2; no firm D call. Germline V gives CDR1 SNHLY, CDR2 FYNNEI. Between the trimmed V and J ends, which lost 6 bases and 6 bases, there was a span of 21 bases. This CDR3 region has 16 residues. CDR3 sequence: CASSNELDPSFNEQFF. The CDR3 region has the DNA TGTGCCAGCAGCAATGAGCTAGATCCATCTTTCAATGAGCAGTTCTTC.

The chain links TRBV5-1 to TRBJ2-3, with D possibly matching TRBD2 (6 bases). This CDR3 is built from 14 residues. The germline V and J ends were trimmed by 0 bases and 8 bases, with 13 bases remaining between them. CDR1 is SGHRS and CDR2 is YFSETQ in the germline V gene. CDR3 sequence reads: CASSLASREATQYF. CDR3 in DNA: TGCGCCAGCAGCTTGGCCTCCAGGGAGGCTACGCAGTATTTT.

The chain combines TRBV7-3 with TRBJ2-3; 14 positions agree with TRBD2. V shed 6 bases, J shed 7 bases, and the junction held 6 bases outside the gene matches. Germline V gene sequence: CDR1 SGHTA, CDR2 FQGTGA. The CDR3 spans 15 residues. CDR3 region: CASSPGTSGSHTQYF. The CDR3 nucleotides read TGTGCCAGCAGTCCCGGGACTAGCGGGAGTCATACGCAGTATTTT.

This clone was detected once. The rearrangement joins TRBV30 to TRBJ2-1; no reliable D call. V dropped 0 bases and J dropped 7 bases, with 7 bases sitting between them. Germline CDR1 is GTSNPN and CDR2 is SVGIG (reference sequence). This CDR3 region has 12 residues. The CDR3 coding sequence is TGTGCCTGGAGTGTACAGTGGAATGAGCAGTTCTTC. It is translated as CAWSVQWNEQFF.

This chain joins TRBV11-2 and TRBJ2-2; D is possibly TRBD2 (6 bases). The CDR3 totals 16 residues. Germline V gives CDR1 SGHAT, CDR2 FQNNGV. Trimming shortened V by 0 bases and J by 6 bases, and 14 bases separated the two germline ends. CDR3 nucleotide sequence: TGTGCCAGCAGCTTAGATTTAGCGGCCTTGGCCGGGGAGCTGTTTTTT. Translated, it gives CASSLDLAALAGELFF.

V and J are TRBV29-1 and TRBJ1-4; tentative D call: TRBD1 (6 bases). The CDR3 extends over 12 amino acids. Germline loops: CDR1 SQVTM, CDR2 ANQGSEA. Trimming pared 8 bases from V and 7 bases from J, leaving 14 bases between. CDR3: CSIQGSGEKLFF. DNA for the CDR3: TGCAGCATACAGGGCTCGGGTGAAAAACTGTTTTTT.

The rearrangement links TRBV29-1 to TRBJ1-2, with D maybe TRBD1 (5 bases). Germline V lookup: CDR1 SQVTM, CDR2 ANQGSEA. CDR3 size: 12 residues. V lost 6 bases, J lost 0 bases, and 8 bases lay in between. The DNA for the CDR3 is TGCAGCGTCCCGACAGCTAACTATGGCTACACCTTC. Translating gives CSVPTANYGYTF.

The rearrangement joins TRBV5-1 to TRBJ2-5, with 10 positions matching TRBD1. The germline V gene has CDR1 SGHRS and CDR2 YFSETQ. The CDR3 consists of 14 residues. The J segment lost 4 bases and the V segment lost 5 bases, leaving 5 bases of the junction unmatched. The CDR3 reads CASRSGTGVETQYF. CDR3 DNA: TGCGCCAGCAGATCCGGGACAGGGGTAGAGACCCAGTACTTC. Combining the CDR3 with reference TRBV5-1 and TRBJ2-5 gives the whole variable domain KAGVTQTPRYLIKTRGQQVTLSCSPISGHRSVSWYQQTPGQGLQFLFEYFSETQRNKGNFPGRFSGRQFSNSRSEMNVSTLELGDSALYLCASRSGTGVETQYFGPGTRLLVL.

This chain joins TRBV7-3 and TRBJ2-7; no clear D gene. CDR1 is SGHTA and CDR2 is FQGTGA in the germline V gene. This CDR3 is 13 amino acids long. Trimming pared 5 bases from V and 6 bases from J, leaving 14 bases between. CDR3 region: CASSQPPTAEQYF. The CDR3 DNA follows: TGTGCCAGCAGCCAACCCCCGACTGCCGAGCAGTACTTC.

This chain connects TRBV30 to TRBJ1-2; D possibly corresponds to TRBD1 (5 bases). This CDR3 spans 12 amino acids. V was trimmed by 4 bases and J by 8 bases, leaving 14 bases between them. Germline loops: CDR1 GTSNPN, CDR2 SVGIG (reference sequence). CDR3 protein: CAWTQGFVGYTF. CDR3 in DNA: TGTGCCTGGACTCAGGGTTTCGTCGGCTACACCTTC. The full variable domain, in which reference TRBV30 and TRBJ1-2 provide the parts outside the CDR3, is SQTIHQWPATLVQPVGSPLSLECTVEGTSNPNLYWYRQAAGRGLQLLFYSVGIGQISSEVPQNLSASRPQDRQFILSSKKLLLSDSGFYLCAWTQGFVGYTFGSGTRLTVV.

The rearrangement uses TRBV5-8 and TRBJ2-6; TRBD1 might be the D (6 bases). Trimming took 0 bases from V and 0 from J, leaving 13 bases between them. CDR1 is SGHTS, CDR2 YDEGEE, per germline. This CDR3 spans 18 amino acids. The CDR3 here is CASSLGQGKSSGANVLTF. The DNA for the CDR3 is TGTGCCAGCAGCTTGGGGCAGGGGAAGAGCTCTGGGGCCAACGTCCTGACTTTC.

The CDR3 coding sequence is TGCGCCAGCAGCCAAGTAGCGGGGAGAAGCTCCTACAATGAGCAGTTCTTC. This gives the protein CASSQVAGRSSYNEQFF. The genes are TRBV4-1 and TRBJ2-1; 8 nucleotides match TRBD2. Per the germline V gene, CDR1 is MGHRA and CDR2 is YSYEKL. The CDR3 runs 17 residues. Trimming at V came to 1 base and at J to 0 bases, leaving 5 bases not matched to a gene.

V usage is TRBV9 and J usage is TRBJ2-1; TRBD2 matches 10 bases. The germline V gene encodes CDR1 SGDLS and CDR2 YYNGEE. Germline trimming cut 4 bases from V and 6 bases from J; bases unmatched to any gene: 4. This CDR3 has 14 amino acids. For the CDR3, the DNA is TGTGCCAGCAGCTTCCGGACTAGCGGCAATGAGCAGTTCTTC. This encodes CASSFRTSGNEQFF. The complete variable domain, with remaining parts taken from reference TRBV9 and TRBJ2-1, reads DSGVTQTPKHLITATGQRVTLRCSPRSGDLSVYWYQQSLDQGLQFLIQYYNGEERAKGNILERFSAQQFPDLHSELNLSSLELGDSALYFCASSFRTSGNEQFFGPGTRLTVL.

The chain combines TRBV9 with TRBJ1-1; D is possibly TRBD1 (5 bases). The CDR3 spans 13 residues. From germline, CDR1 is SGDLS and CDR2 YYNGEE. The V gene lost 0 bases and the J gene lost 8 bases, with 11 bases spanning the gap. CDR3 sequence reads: CASSVDSGLEAFF. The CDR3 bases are TGTGCCAGCAGCGTAGACTCAGGGTTAGAAGCTTTCTTT.

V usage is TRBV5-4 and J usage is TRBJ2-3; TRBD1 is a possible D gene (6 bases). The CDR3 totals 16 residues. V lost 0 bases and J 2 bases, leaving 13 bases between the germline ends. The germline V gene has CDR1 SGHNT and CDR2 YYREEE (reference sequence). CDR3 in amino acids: CASSLASGQPTDTQYF. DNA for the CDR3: TGTGCCAGCAGCTTGGCCTCCGGACAGCCCACAGATACGCAGTATTTT.

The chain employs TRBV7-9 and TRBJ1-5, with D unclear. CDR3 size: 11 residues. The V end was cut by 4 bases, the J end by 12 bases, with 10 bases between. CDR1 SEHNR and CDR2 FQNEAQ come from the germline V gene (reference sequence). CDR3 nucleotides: TGTGCCAGCAGCTCATCGTACAGCCAGCATTTT. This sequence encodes CASSSSYSQHF.

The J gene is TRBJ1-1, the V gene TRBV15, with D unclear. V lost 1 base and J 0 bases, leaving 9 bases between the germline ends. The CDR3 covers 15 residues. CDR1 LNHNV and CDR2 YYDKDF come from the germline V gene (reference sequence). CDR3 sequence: CATSRVTYLNTEAFF. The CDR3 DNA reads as TGTGCCACCAGCAGAGTAACTTACTTGAACACTGAAGCTTTCTTT.

The CDR3 spells CASSERQGLSNQPQHF. In nucleotides, the CDR3 is TGTGCCAGCAGTGAGAGACAGGGATTAAGCAATCAGCCCCAGCATTTT. The chain has TRBV6-1 and TRBJ1-5; 7 nucleotides align to TRBD1. The CDR3 runs 16 residues. V shed 3 bases and J 1 base; nucleotides not matched to a gene: 6. CDR1 and CDR2 from the germline V gene are MNHNS and SASEGT.

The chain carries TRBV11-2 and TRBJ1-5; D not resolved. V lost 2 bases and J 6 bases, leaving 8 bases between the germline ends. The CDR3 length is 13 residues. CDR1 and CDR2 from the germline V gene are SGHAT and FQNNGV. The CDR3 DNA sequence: TGTGCCAGCAGCTTATCCGGACTTCAGCCCCAGCATTTT. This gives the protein CASSLSGLQPQHF.

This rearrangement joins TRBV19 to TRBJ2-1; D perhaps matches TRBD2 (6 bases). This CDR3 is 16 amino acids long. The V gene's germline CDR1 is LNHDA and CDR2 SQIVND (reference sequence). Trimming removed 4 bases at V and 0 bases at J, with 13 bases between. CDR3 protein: CASSTLPRDSYNEQFF. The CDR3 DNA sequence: TGTGCCAGTAGTACCCTCCCGCGGGACTCCTACAATGAGCAGTTCTTC.